This TCR beta chain was profiled in a study of blood T cell repertoires in COVID-19. Study background: In each case, the material was cDNA or gDNA derived from T cells, B-cell-depleted T cells, or PBMCs.

Germline CDR1 reads GTSNPN; CDR2 reads SVGIG (reference sequence). V lost 0 bases to trimming and J lost 3 bases, with 14 bases between them. The CDR3 is 16 residues long. Clones were read by immunoSEQ multiplex PCR, and TCRdb kept only the in-frame ones, dropping some. The sample yields 160,000 or so clones, 85% to 90% seen once. The sample taken for sequencing was peripheral blood. This receptor was obtained from a woman between 40 and 50 years old with acute or convalescent COVID-19. The chain is built from TRBV30 and TRBJ2-2, with D possibly TRBD2 on 6 matching bases. CDR3 protein: CAWSVIGTSHTGELFF. The CDR3 DNA reads TGTGCCTGGAGTGTAATTGGGACTTCTCACACCGGGGAGCTGTTTTTT.